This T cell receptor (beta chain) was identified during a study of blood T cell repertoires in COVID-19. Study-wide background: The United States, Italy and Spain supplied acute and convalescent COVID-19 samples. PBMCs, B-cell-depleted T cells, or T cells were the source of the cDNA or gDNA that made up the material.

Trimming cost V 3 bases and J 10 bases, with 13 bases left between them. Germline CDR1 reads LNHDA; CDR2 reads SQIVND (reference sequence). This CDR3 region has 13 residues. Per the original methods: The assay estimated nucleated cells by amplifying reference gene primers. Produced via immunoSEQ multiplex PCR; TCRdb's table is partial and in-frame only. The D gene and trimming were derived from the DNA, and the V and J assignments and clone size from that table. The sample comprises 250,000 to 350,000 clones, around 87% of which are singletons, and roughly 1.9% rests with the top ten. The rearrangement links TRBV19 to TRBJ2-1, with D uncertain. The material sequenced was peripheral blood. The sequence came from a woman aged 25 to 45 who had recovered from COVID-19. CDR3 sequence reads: CASSILPGGEQFF. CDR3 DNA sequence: TGTGCCAGTAGTATTCTTCCGGGTGGGGAGCAGTTCTTC.